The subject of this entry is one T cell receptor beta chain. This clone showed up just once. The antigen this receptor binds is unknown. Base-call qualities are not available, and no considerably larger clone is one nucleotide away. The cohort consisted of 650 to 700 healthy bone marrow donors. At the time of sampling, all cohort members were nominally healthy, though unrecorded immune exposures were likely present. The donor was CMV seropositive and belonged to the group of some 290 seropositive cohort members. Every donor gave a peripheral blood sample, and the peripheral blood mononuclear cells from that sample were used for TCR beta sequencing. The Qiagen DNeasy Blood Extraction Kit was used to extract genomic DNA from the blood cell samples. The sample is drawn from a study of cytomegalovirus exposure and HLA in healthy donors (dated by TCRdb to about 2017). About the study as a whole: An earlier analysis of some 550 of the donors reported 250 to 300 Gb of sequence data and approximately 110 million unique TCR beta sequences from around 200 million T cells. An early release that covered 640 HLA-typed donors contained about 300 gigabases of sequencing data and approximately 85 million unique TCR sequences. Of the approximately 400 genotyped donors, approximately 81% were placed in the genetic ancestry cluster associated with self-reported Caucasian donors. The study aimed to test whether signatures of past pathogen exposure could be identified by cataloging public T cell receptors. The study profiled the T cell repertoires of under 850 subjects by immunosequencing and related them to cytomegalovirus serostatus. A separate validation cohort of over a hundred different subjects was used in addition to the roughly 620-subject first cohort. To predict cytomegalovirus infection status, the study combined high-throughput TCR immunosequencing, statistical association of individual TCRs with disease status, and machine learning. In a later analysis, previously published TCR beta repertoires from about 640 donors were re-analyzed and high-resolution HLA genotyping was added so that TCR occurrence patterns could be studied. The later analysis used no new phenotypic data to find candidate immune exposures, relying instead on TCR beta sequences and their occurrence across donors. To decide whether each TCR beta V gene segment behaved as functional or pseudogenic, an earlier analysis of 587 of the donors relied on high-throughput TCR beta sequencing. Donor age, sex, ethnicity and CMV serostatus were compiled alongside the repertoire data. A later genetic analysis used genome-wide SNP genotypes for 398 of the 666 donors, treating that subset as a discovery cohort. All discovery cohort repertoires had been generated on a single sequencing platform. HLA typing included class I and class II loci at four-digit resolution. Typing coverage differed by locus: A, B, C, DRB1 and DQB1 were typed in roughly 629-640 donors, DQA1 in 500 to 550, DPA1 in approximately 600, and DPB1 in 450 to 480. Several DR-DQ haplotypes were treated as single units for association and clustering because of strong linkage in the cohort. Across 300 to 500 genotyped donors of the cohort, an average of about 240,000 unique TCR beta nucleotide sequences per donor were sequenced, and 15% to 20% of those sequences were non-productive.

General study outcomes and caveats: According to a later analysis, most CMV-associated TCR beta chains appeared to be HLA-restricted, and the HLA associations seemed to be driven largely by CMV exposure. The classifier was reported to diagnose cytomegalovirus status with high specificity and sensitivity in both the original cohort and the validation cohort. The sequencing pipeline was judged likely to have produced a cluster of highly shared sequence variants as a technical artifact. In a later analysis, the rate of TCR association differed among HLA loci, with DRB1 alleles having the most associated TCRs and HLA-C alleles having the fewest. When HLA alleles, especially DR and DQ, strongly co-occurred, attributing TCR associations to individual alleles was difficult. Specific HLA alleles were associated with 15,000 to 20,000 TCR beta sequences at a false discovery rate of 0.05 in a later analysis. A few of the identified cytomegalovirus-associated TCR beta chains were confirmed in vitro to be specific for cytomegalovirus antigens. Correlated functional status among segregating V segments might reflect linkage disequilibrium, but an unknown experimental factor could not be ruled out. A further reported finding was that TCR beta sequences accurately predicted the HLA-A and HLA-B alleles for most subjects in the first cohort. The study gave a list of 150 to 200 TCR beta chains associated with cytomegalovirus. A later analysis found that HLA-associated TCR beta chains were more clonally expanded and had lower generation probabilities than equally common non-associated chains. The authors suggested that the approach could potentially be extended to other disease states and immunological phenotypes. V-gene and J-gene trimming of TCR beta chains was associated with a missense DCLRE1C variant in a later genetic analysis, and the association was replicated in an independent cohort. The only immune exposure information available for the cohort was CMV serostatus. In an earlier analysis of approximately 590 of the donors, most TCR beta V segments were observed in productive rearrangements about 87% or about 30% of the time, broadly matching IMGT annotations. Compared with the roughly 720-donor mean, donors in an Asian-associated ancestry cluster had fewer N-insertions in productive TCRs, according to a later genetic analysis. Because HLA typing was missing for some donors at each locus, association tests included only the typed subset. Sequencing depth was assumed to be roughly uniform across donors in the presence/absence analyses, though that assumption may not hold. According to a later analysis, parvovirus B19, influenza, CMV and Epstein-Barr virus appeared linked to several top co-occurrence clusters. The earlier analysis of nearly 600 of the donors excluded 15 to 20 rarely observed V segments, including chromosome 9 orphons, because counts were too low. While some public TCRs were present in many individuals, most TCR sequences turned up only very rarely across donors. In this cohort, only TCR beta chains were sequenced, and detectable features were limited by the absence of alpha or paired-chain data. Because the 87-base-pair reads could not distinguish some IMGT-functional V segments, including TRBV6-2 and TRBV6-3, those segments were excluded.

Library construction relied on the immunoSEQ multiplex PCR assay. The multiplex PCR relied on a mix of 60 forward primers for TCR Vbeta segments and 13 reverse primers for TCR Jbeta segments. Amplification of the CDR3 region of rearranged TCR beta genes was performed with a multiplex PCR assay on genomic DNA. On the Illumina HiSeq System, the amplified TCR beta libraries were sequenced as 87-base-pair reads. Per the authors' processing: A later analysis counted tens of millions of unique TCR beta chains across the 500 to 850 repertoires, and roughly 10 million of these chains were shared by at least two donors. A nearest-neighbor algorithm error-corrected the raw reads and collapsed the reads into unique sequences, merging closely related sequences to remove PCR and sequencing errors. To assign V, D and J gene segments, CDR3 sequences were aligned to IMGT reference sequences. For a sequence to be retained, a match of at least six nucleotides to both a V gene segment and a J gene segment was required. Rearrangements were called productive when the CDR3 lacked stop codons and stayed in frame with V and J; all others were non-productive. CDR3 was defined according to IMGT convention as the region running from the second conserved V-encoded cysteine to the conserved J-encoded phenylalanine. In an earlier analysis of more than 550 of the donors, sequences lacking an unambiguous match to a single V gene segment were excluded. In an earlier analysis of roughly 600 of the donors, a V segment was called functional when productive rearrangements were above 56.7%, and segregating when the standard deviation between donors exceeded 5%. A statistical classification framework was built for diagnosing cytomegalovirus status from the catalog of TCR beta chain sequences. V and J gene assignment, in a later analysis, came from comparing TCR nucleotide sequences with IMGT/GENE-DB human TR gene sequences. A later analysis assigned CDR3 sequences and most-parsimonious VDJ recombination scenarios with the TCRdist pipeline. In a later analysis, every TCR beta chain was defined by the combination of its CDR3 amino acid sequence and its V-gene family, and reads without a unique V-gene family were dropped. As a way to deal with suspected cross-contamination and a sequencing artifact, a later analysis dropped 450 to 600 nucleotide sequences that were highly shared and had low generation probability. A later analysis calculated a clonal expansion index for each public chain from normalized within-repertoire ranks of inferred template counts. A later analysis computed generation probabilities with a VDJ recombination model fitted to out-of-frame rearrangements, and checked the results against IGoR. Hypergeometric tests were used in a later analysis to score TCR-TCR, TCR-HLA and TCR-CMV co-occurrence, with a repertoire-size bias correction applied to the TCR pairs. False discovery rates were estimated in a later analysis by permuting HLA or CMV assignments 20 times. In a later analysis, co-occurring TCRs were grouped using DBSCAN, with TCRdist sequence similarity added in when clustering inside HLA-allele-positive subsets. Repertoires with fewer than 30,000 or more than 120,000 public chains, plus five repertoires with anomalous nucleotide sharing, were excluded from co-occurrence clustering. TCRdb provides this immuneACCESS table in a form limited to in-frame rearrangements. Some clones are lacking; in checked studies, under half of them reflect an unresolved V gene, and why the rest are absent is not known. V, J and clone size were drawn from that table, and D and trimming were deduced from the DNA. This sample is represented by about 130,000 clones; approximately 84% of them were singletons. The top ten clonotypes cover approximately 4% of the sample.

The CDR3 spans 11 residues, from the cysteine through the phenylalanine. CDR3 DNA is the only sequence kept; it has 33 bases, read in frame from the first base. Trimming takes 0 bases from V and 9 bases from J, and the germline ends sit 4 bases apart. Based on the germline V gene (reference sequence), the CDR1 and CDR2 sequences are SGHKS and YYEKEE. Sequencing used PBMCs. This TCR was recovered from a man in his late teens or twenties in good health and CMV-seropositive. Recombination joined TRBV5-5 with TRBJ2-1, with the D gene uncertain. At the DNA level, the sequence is TGTGCCAGCAGCTTGGTCCTTGAGCAGTTCTTC. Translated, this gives CASSLVLEQFF.